This T cell receptor beta chain is drawn from a study of blood T cell repertoires in COVID-19. Study background: Specimens from acute and convalescent COVID-19 originated in the United States, Italy and Spain. Sources were T cells, B-cell-depleted T cells, or PBMCs; the material itself was cDNA or gDNA.

Per the study methods: From reference gene primer amplification, estimates of nucleated cell counts were derived. Sequenced by immunoSEQ multiplex PCR; TCRdb stores in-frame clones only, minus some. V, J and clone size are taken as reported in that table, and D and trimming were inferred from the DNA itself. The top ten clones hold about 12% of a sample with around 200,000 clones, nearly 90% of them seen once. CDR3 size: 12 residues. V lost 10 bases, J lost 6 bases, and 8 bases stayed unmatched. Germline CDR1 and CDR2: LNHDA and SQIVND (reference sequence). The chain links TRBV19 to TRBJ1-1; 7 positions agree with TRBD1. The sample taken for sequencing was peripheral blood. This clonotype was obtained from a woman aged 18-30 years who had recovered from COVID-19. The CDR3 loop is CATEGASPEAFF. CDR3 coding DNA: TGTGCCACCGAGGGGGCCTCCCCTGAAGCTTTCTTT.